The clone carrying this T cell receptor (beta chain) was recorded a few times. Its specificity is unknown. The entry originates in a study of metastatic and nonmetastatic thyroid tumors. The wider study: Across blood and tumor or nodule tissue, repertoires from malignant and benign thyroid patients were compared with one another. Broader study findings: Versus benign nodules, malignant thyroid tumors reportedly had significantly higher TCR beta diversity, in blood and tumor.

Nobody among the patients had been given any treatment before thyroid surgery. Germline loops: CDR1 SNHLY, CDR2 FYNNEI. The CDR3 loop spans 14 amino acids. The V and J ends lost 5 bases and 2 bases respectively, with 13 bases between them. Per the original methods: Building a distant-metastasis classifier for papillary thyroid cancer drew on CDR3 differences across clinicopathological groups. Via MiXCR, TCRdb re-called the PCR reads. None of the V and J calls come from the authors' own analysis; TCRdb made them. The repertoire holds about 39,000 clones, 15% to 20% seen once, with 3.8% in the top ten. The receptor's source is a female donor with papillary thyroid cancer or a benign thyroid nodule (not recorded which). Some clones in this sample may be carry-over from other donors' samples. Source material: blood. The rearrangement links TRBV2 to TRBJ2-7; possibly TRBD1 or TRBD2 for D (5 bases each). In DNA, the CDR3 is TGTGCCAGCAGTTCCGGGACGCGGGCCTACGAGCAGTACTTC. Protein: CASSSGTRAYEQYF. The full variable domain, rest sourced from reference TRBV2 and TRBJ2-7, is EPEVTQTPSHQVTQMGQEVILRCVPISNHLYFYWYRQILGQKVEFLVSFYNNEISEKSEIFDDQFSVERPDGSNFTLKIRSTKLEDSAMYFCASSSGTRAYEQYFGPGTRLTVT.